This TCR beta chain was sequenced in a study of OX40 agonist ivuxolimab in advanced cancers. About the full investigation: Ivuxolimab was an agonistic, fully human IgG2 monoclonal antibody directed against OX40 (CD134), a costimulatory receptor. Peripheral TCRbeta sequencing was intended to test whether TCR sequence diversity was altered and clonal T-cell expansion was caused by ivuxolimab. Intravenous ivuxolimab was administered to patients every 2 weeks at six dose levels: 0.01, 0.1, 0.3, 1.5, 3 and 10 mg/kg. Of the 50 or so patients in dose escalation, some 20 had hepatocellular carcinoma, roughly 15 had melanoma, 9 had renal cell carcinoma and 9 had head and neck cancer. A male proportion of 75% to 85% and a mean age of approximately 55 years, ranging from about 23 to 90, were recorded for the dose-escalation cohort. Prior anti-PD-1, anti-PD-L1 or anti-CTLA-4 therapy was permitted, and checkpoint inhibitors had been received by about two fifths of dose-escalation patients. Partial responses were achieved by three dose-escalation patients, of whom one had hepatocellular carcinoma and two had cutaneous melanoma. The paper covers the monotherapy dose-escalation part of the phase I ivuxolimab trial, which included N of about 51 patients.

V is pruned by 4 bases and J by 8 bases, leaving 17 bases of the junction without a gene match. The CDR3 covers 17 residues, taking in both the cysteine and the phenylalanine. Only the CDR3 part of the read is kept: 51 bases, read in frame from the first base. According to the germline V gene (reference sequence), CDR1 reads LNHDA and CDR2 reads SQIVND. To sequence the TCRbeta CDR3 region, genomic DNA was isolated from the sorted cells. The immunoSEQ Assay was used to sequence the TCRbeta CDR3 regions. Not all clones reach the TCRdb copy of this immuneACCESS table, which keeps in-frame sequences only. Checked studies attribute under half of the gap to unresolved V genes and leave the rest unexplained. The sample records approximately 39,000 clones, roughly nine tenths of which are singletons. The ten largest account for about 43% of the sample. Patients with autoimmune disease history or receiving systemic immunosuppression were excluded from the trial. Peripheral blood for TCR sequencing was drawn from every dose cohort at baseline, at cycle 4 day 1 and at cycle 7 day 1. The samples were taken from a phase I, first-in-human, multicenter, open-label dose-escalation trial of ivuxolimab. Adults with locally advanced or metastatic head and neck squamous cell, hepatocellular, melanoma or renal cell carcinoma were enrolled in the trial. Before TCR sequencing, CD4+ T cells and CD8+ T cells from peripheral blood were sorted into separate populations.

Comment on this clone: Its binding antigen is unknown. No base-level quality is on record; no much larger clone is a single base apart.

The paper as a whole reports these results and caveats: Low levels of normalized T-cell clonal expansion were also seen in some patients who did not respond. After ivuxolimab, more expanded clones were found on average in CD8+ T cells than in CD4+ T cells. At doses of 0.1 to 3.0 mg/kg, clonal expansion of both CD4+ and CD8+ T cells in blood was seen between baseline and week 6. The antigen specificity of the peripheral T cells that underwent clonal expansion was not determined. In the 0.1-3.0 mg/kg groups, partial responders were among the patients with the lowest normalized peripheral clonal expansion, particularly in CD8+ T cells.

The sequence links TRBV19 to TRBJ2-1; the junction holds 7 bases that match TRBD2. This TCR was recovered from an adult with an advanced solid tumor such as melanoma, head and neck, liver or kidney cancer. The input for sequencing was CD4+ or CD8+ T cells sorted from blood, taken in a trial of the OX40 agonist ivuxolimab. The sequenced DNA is TGTGCCAGTAGTACACATCCGGCCGGGGGGATACAAGATGAGCAGTTCTTC. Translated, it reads CASSTHPAGGIQDEQFF. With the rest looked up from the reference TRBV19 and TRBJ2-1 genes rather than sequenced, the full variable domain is DGGITQSPKYLFRKEGQNVTLSCEQNLNHDAMYWYRQDPGQGLRLIYYSQIVNDFQKGDIAEGYSVSREKKESFPLTVTSAQKNPTAFYLCASSTHPAGGIQDEQFFGPGTRLTVL.